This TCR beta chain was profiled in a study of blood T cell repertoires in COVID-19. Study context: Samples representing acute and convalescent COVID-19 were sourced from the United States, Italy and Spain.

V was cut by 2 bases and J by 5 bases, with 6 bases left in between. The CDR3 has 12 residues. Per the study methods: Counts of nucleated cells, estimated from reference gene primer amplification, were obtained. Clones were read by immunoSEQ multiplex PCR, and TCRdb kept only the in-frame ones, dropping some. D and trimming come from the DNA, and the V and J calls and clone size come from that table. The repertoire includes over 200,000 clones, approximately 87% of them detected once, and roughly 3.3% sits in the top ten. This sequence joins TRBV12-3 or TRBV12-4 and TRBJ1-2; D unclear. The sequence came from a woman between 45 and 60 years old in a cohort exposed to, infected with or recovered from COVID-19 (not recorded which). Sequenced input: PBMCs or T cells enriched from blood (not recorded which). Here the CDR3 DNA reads TGTGCCAGCAGTTTAAGAGATTATGGCTACACCTTC. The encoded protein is CASSLRDYGYTF.